This is a list of T cell receptor beta chains from one sample in a study of blood T cell repertoires in COVID-19. This table comes from immunoSEQ multiplex PCR, and its TCRdb copy is limited to in-frame clones, with some not included. In the table there are about 88,000 clones, about 90% of which are singletons. Sequenced input: peripheral blood. These receptors originate from a male donor with acute or convalescent COVID-19. The CDR3 runs from the conserved cysteine through the conserved F or W. Each record gives: J gene, clone size, D gene, V gene, CDR3 DNA, CDR3 protein. D genes are given only for firm matches. For some rows the clone size is stated as once, few or many, or as a class when expanded; others skip it.

>TRBJ2-5|NA|NA|TRBV19
TGTGCCAGTAGCCGGGGACAAGAAGAGACCCAGTACTTC
CASSRGQEETQYF
>TRBJ2-5|NA|TRBD1|TRBV19
TGTGCCAGTAGTATAGATCCCATTTTTTCTACAGGGGGAGAAAAGACCCAGTACTTC
CASSIDPIFSTGGEKTQYF
>TRBJ1-2|NA|NA|TRBV9
TGTGCCAGCAGCTCTGGGGCCTATGGCTACACCTTC
CASSSGAYGYTF
>TRBJ2-3|NA|TRBD1|TRBV5-1
TGCGCCAGCAGCCTGACGGACAGGGGATTATTGGGTAGCACAGATACGCAGTATTTT
CASSLTDRGLLGSTDTQYF
>TRBJ1-1|NA|TRBD1|TRBV30
TGTGCCTGGGATACAGGGGGCACTGAAGCTTTCTTT
CAWDTGGTEAFF
>TRBJ1-5|NA|TRBD1|TRBV6-6
TGTGCCAGCAGCAGGGGGCGAAATAGCAATCAGCCCCAGCATTTT
CASSRGRNSNQPQHF
>TRBJ1-5|NA|NA|TRBV6-5
TGTGCCATCAACGAGGGAGTTCAGCCCCAGCATTTT
CAINEGVQPQHF
>TRBJ2-7|NA|NA|TRBV21-1
TGTGCCAGCAGCACCCGGTTACCGGACAGGCTGAATTACGAGCAGTACTTC
CASSTRLPDRLNYEQYF
>TRBJ2-1|few|TRBD2|TRBV7-2
TGTGCCAGCAGCCGTCCTAGCGGGGGTCCTGCCAATGAGCAGTTCTTC
CASSRPSGGPANEQFF
>TRBJ2-7|NA|NA|TRBV19
TGTGCCAGTAGTAAATTGGGCAGCCCCTACGAGCAGTACTTC
CASSKLGSPYEQYF
>TRBJ2-7|NA|TRBD1|TRBV11-3
TGTGCCAGCAGCGCTGGACAGGGGACCTACGAGCAGTACTTC
CASSAGQGTYEQYF
>TRBJ1-6|NA|TRBD1|TRBV10-3
TGTGCCATCAGTGAGTCGGACGGGACAGGGGCGTCACCCCTCCACTTT
CAISESDGTGASPLHF
>TRBJ2-5|NA|TRBD1|TRBV5-1
TGCGCCAGCAGCCTCGGGACAGGGGGGCAAGAGACCCAGTACTTC
CASSLGTGGQETQYF
>TRBJ1-1|NA|TRBD1|TRBV10-3
TGTGCCTCCTGGAAGGGGACAGATGTCGAAGCTTTCTTT
CASWKGTDVEAFF
>TRBJ2-2|NA|NA|TRBV24-1
TGTGCCACCAGTGCAAGGACTACCACCGGGGAGCTGTTTTTT
CATSARTTTGELFF
>TRBJ2-7|NA|TRBD2|TRBV6-6
TGTGCCAGCAGGACTAGCGGAGAATACGAGCAGTACTTC
CASRTSGEYEQYF
>TRBJ1-2|NA|TRBD1|TRBV25-1
TGTGCCAGCGGGGACAGGGGGGGCGGCTACACCTTC
CASGDRGGGYTF
>TRBJ1-3|NA|NA|TRBV5-1
TGCGCCAGCAGTACGGGCTCTGGAAACACCATATATTTT
CASSTGSGNTIYF
>TRBJ1-4|NA|TRBD1|TRBV6-1
TGTGCCAGCAGTGATACAGGGGCGCGGGGTGAAAAACTGTTTTTT
CASSDTGARGEKLFF
>TRBJ2-1|NA|NA|TRBV25-1
TGTGCCAGCAGTGAAGCTGGACTACCTGAGCAGTTCTTC
CASSEAGLPEQFF
>TRBJ1-3|NA|NA|TRBV7-9
TGTGCCAGCAGCTTACCGAAATCGGGGTCTGGAAACACCATATATTTT
CASSLPKSGSGNTIYF
>TRBJ1-3|NA|NA|TRBV2
TGTGCCAGCAGTGAAGGACAGGCGGGAAACACCATATATTTT
CASSEGQAGNTIYF
>TRBJ1-6|NA|NA|TRBV12-3/TRBV12-4
TGTGCCACGCGGACAACGGATTCACCCCTCCACTTT
CATRTTDSPLHF
>TRBJ2-3|NA|TRBD1|TRBV19
TGTGCCAGCCGGGACAGGGGGCTGACAGATACGCAGTATTTT
CASRDRGLTDTQYF
>TRBJ1-1|NA|TRBD1|TRBV5-1
TGCGCCAGCAGCTTGTTAGGGGGCCCGGACACTGAAGCTTTCTTT
CASSLLGGPDTEAFF
>TRBJ2-3|NA|NA|TRBV5-1
TGCGCCAGCAGCTTAAAAGCGGCAGATACGCAGTATTTT
CASSLKAADTQYF
>TRBJ2-1|NA|TRBD2|TRBV19
TGTGCCAGTAATGGAGGGACTAGCGACTCCTACAATGAGCAGTTCTTC
CASNGGTSDSYNEQFF
>TRBJ1-5|NA|TRBD1|TRBV19
TGTGCCAGTAGTATCTCCCCGACAGGGGGCAATCAGCCCCAGCATTTT
CASSISPTGGNQPQHF
>TRBJ1-2|NA|NA|TRBV3-1/TRBV3-2
TGTGCCAGCAGTCTCACAGGGTATGGCTACACCTTC
CASSLTGYGYTF
>TRBJ1-6|NA|TRBD1|TRBV10-3
TGTGCCATCAGCCCGGACAGGATTAATTCACCCCTCCACTTT
CAISPDRINSPLHF
>TRBJ2-7|NA|TRBD1|TRBV6-2/TRBV6-3
TGTGCCAGCAGTCGACAGGGGGGGTCCTACGAGCAGTACTTC
CASSRQGGSYEQYF
>TRBJ1-1|NA|NA|TRBV6-5
TGTGCCAGCAGGCCCGGAGGGTCGATCACTGAAGCTTTCTTT
CASRPGGSITEAFF
>TRBJ1-4|NA|NA|TRBV27
TGTGCCAGCAGCCTGCAGTATAATGAAAAACTGTTTTTT
CASSLQYNEKLFF
>TRBJ1-5|NA|TRBD1|TRBV27
TGTGCCAGCAGTCCGACAGGGGTTCAGCCCCAGCATTTT
CASSPTGVQPQHF
>TRBJ1-6|NA|NA|TRBV20-1
TGCAGTGCTAGTCGGGGATTAGGGAATTCACCCCTCCACTTT
CSASRGLGNSPLHF
>TRBJ1-1|NA|NA|TRBV6-5
TGTGCCAGCAGTCCCCGTTCCCTCGGGGGCACTGAAGCTTTCTTT
CASSPRSLGGTEAFF
>TRBJ1-5|NA|NA|TRBV7-9
TGTGCCAGCAGCGTCGGGACTGGACTTCAGCCCCAGCATTTT
CASSVGTGLQPQHF
>TRBJ1-1|NA|TRBD1|TRBV29-1
TGCAGCGGCGACAGGGAGAACACTGAAGCTTTCTTT
CSGDRENTEAFF
>TRBJ2-3|NA|NA|TRBV3-1/TRBV3-2
TGTGCCAGCAGCCCCAGACAGCTCACAGATACGCAGTATTTT
CASSPRQLTDTQYF
>TRBJ1-2|NA|TRBD1|TRBV5-1
TGCGCCAGCAGCTCCGGGACAGCTAACTATGGCTACACCTTC
CASSSGTANYGYTF
>TRBJ2-7|NA|TRBD2|TRBV6-5
TGTGCCAGCAGGTTGGCTAGCGGGGGCTACGAGCAGTACTTC
CASRLASGGYEQYF
>TRBJ1-6|NA|NA|TRBV6-1
TGTGCCAGCAGTGAAAGGCAGGGTGGTAATTCACCCCTCCACTTT
CASSERQGGNSPLHF
>TRBJ1-2|NA|TRBD1|TRBV7-9
TGTGCCAGCAGCTCTAGGGTGGGACAGGGAGCCGGTGGCTACACCTTC
CASSSRVGQGAGGYTF
>TRBJ1-1|NA|NA|TRBV11-2
TGTGCCAGCAGCCCCGGACAGTTGAACACTGAAGCTTTCTTT
CASSPGQLNTEAFF
>TRBJ2-5|NA|TRBD2|TRBV5-1
TGCGCCAGCAGCGCCCGAGGGACTAGCGATGAGACCCAGTACTTC
CASSARGTSDETQYF
>TRBJ1-5|NA|TRBD1|TRBV28
TGTGCCAGCAGTGACTCCGGGACAGGGGGACGTCAGCCCCAGCATTTT
CASSDSGTGGRQPQHF
>TRBJ2-3|NA|NA|TRBV20-1
TGCAGTGCTCGGGGGTTAGATACGCAGTATTTT
CSARGLDTQYF
>TRBJ1-5|NA|TRBD1|TRBV6-6
TGTGCCAGCAGTTACGGAGGACAGGGAGCCAATCAGCCCCAGCATTTT
CASSYGGQGANQPQHF
>TRBJ1-1|NA|NA|TRBV6-5
TGTGCCAGCAGTTACTCAGGCAGGGGGAACACTGAAGCTTTCTTT
CASSYSGRGNTEAFF
>TRBJ1-1|NA|NA|TRBV5-1
TGCGCCAGCAGCCCACTTCCCCGGGGGAACACTGAAGCTTTCTTT
CASSPLPRGNTEAFF
>TRBJ1-4|NA|NA|TRBV11-1
TGTGCCAGCAGCAGGTTGCCGGGTGAAAAACTGTTTTTT
CASSRLPGEKLFF